Listed below are T cell receptor beta chains from one sample, sequenced in a study of T cell clonotyping in hematopoietic cell transplantation. Data came from immunoSEQ multiplex PCR; TCRdb stores just in-frame clones and leaves some out. The sample includes some 30,000 clones, over 65% seen only once; the top ten take roughly 6.8%. Specimen: peripheral blood mononuclear cells, collected before stem cell transplant. Receptors were obtained from a woman aged 25 to 45 with chronic myeloid leukemia. Some clones in this sample may be carry-over from other donors' samples. Both conserved end residues are part of each CDR3. The order of the fields is D gene, J gene, V gene, clone size, CDR3 protein, CDR3 DNA. The D gene is left open where the match is weak. Clone size is given for some rows only: seen once, a few or many times, or a class if the clone is expanded.

D gene: NA
J gene: TRBJ2-5
V gene: TRBV7-2
clone size: NA
CDR3 protein: CASSLARGEETQYF
CDR3 DNA: TGTGCCAGCAGCTTAGCGAGGGGTGAAGAGACCCAGTACTTC

D gene: TRBD1
J gene: TRBJ1-1
V gene: TRBV7-9
clone size: NA
CDR3 protein: CASRQGEAEAFF
CDR3 DNA: TGTGCCAGTAGACAGGGGGAGGCTGAAGCTTTCTTT

D gene: NA
J gene: TRBJ1-2
V gene: TRBV20-1
clone size: NA
CDR3 protein: CSASGSGYTF
CDR3 DNA: TGCAGTGCTAGCGGCAGTGGCTACACCTTC

D gene: TRBD1
J gene: TRBJ1-1
V gene: TRBV14
clone size: NA
CDR3 protein: CASSQDRGLLNTEAFF
CDR3 DNA: TGTGCCAGCAGCCAAGACAGGGGGCTCTTAAACACTGAAGCTTTCTTT

D gene: NA
J gene: TRBJ2-4
V gene: TRBV21-1
clone size: NA
CDR3 protein: CASSNPRDRRVKNIQYF
CDR3 DNA: TGTGCCAGCAGCAACCCTCGGGACAGGAGAGTCAAAAACATTCAGTACTTC

D gene: NA
J gene: TRBJ2-7
V gene: TRBV7-2
clone size: NA
CDR3 protein: CASSPKADGEQYF
CDR3 DNA: TGTGCCAGCAGCCCGAAGGCCGATGGCGAGCAGTACTTC

D gene: NA
J gene: TRBJ2-7
V gene: TRBV4-1
clone size: NA
CDR3 protein: CASSQEGQTVDEQYF
CDR3 DNA: TGCGCCAGCAGCCAAGAGGGCCAGACCGTGGACGAGCAGTACTTC

D gene: TRBD2
J gene: TRBJ2-1
V gene: TRBV2
clone size: NA
CDR3 protein: CASRERGGSYNEQFF
CDR3 DNA: TGTGCCAGCAGAGAGCGGGGGGGATCCTACAATGAGCAGTTCTTC

D gene: TRBD2
J gene: TRBJ2-3
V gene: TRBV7-2
clone size: NA
CDR3 protein: CASSLVSSGGGGDTQYF
CDR3 DNA: TGTGCCAGCAGCTTAGTCTCTAGCGGGGGGGGCGGAGATACGCAGTATTTT

D gene: TRBD1
J gene: TRBJ1-4
V gene: TRBV6-5
clone size: NA
CDR3 protein: CASSYRDRDEKLFF
CDR3 DNA: TGTGCCAGCAGTTACCGGGACAGGGATGAAAAACTGTTTTTT

D gene: NA
J gene: TRBJ1-2
V gene: TRBV2
clone size: NA
CDR3 protein: CASSTGRKTLHGYTF
CDR3 DNA: TGTGCCAGCAGTACCGGACGGAAGACTCTTCATGGCTACACCTTC

D gene: NA
J gene: TRBJ1-5
V gene: TRBV30
clone size: NA
CDR3 protein: CAWSDQGWPQHF
CDR3 DNA: TGTGCCTGGAGTGACCAGGGGTGGCCCCAGCATTTT

D gene: TRBD1
J gene: TRBJ1-3
V gene: TRBV9
clone size: NA
CDR3 protein: CASSPDRGTLENTIYF
CDR3 DNA: TGTGCCAGCAGCCCGGACAGGGGGACTCTGGAAAACACCATATATTTT

D gene: TRBD1
J gene: TRBJ2-7
V gene: TRBV6-5
clone size: NA
CDR3 protein: CASSYDRGAPYEQYF
CDR3 DNA: TGTGCCAGCAGTTACGACAGGGGAGCCCCCTACGAGCAGTACTTC

D gene: NA
J gene: TRBJ2-3
V gene: TRBV30
clone size: NA
CDR3 protein: CAWSPNTDTQYF
CDR3 DNA: TGTGCCTGGAGCCCCAATACAGATACGCAGTATTTT

D gene: NA
J gene: TRBJ2-3
V gene: TRBV6-5
clone size: NA
CDR3 protein: CASRGASSLADTQYF
CDR3 DNA: TGTGCCAGCCGGGGGGCAAGCTCTTTGGCAGATACGCAGTATTTT

D gene: TRBD1
J gene: TRBJ2-5
V gene: TRBV10-3
clone size: NA
CDR3 protein: CAISDRGRGETQYF
CDR3 DNA: TGTGCCATCAGTGACAGGGGGCGAGGGGAGACCCAGTACTTC

D gene: TRBD1
J gene: TRBJ1-2
V gene: TRBV6-5
clone size: NA
CDR3 protein: CATRTGGDYGYTF
CDR3 DNA: TGTGCCACGAGGACAGGGGGCGACTATGGCTACACCTTC

D gene: NA
J gene: TRBJ2-5
V gene: TRBV5-6
clone size: NA
CDR3 protein: CASSLAGAETQYF
CDR3 DNA: TGTGCCAGCAGCTTAGCAGGGGCAGAGACCCAGTACTTC

D gene: NA
J gene: TRBJ2-5
V gene: TRBV7-2
clone size: NA
CDR3 protein: CASSFSGATETQYF
CDR3 DNA: TGTGCCAGCAGCTTCTCAGGGGCGACAGAGACCCAGTACTTC

D gene: NA
J gene: TRBJ1-2
V gene: TRBV6-1
clone size: NA
CDR3 protein: CASSEVGGKKGYTF
CDR3 DNA: TGTGCCAGCAGTGAAGTTGGGGGGAAGAAGGGCTACACCTTC

D gene: TRBD1
J gene: TRBJ1-2
V gene: TRBV7-2
clone size: NA
CDR3 protein: CASSQRDSSIYGYTF
CDR3 DNA: TGTGCCAGCAGCCAGAGGGACAGCTCTATCTATGGCTACACCTTC

D gene: NA
J gene: TRBJ1-1
V gene: TRBV29-1
clone size: NA
CDR3 protein: CSVGQGRGTEAFF
CDR3 DNA: TGCAGCGTTGGCCAGGGTCGGGGCACTGAAGCTTTCTTT

D gene: NA
J gene: TRBJ1-4
V gene: TRBV18
clone size: NA
CDR3 protein: CASSPPPLREKLFF
CDR3 DNA: TGTGCCAGCTCACCACCGCCCCTAAGGGAAAAACTGTTTTTT

D gene: NA
J gene: TRBJ2-5
V gene: TRBV30
clone size: NA
CDR3 protein: CAFDRALRTQYF
CDR3 DNA: TGTGCCTTCGACCGGGCCCTACGGACCCAGTACTTC

D gene: TRBD1
J gene: TRBJ1-1
V gene: TRBV5-1
clone size: NA
CDR3 protein: CASSKGTGQTGNTEAFF
CDR3 DNA: TGCGCCAGCAGCAAAGGGACAGGTCAAACGGGGAACACTGAAGCTTTCTTT

D gene: NA
J gene: TRBJ1-6
V gene: TRBV9
clone size: NA
CDR3 protein: CASSATGYSPLHF
CDR3 DNA: TGTGCCAGCAGCGCAACAGGGTATTCACCCCTCCACTTT

D gene: NA
J gene: TRBJ2-3
V gene: TRBV6-5
clone size: NA
CDR3 protein: CASSLRARNTQYF
CDR3 DNA: TGTGCCAGCAGTTTGAGGGCCCGAAATACGCAGTATTTT

D gene: TRBD1
J gene: TRBJ1-2
V gene: TRBV5-4
clone size: NA
CDR3 protein: CASSLVSGQGAYGYTF
CDR3 DNA: TGTGCCAGCAGCCTCGTCTCGGGACAGGGGGCATATGGCTACACCTTC

D gene: NA
J gene: TRBJ1-2
V gene: TRBV28
clone size: NA
CDR3 protein: CASSLRPGSYGYTF
CDR3 DNA: TGTGCCAGCAGTTTAAGGCCAGGTTCCTATGGCTACACCTTC

D gene: NA
J gene: TRBJ1-5
V gene: TRBV6-1
clone size: once
CDR3 protein: CASSDLSRGQPQHF
CDR3 DNA: TGTGCCAGCAGTGATTTATCGAGGGGACAGCCCCAGCATTTT

D gene: NA
J gene: TRBJ2-7
V gene: TRBV20-1
clone size: NA
CDR3 protein: CSALQVKQYF
CDR3 DNA: TGCAGTGCCCTACAAGTGAAGCAGTACTTC

D gene: NA
J gene: TRBJ1-1
V gene: TRBV10-3
clone size: NA
CDR3 protein: CAISVQENTEAFF
CDR3 DNA: TGTGCCATCAGTGTACAGGAGAACACTGAAGCTTTCTTT

D gene: NA
J gene: TRBJ2-5
V gene: TRBV5-7
clone size: NA
CDR3 protein: CASSPWDLGETQYF
CDR3 DNA: TGTGCCAGCAGCCCCTGGGACCTTGGAGAGACCCAGTACTTC

D gene: NA
J gene: TRBJ2-5
V gene: TRBV7-8
clone size: NA
CDR3 protein: CASSPRGYRQETQYF
CDR3 DNA: TGTGCCAGCAGCCCGCGGGGCTATCGGCAAGAGACCCAGTACTTC

D gene: NA
J gene: TRBJ2-4
V gene: TRBV11-2
clone size: NA
CDR3 protein: CASSQLNQGLAKNIQYF
CDR3 DNA: TGTGCCAGCAGCCAACTGAACCAGGGACTAGCCAAAAACATTCAGTACTTC

D gene: NA
J gene: TRBJ2-7
V gene: TRBV4-3
clone size: NA
CDR3 protein: CASSQVSGGNEQYF
CDR3 DNA: TGCGCCAGCAGCCAAGTGTCGGGCGGGAACGAGCAGTACTTC

D gene: NA
J gene: TRBJ2-3
V gene: TRBV11-2
clone size: NA
CDR3 protein: CASSLDAGSDTQYF
CDR3 DNA: TGTGCCAGCAGCCTAGACGCGGGGTCAGATACGCAGTATTTT

D gene: NA
J gene: TRBJ2-2
V gene: TRBV5-1
clone size: few
CDR3 protein: CASRAGSANTGELFF
CDR3 DNA: TGCGCCAGCAGGGCGGGGTCCGCGAACACCGGGGAGCTGTTTTTT

D gene: NA
J gene: TRBJ1-1
V gene: TRBV4-2
clone size: NA
CDR3 protein: CASSLGTARAFF
CDR3 DNA: TGTGCCAGCAGCCTCGGGACCGCGAGGGCTTTCTTT

D gene: NA
J gene: TRBJ1-5
V gene: TRBV2
clone size: NA
CDR3 protein: CASGPDRFQPQHF
CDR3 DNA: TGTGCCAGCGGGCCCGATCGGTTCCAGCCCCAGCATTTT

D gene: NA
J gene: TRBJ2-7
V gene: TRBV4-1
clone size: NA
CDR3 protein: CASSRGKGGSYEQYF
CDR3 DNA: TGCGCCAGCAGCCGAGGGAAAGGAGGTTCCTACGAGCAGTACTTC

D gene: NA
J gene: TRBJ2-3
V gene: TRBV7-2
clone size: NA
CDR3 protein: CASSPVSSGTDTRYF
CDR3 DNA: TGTGCCAGCAGCCCGGTGAGTTCGGGCACAGATACGCGGTATTTT

D gene: NA
J gene: TRBJ1-2
V gene: TRBV7-9
clone size: NA
CDR3 protein: CASSLASPTVYGYTF
CDR3 DNA: TGTGCCAGCAGCTTAGCATCTCCAACGGTCTATGGCTACACCTTC

D gene: NA
J gene: TRBJ2-7
V gene: TRBV4-1
clone size: NA
CDR3 protein: CASSQGVNEQYF
CDR3 DNA: TGCGCCAGCAGCCAGGGAGTGAACGAGCAGTACTTC

D gene: TRBD2
J gene: TRBJ2-2
V gene: TRBV10-3
clone size: NA
CDR3 protein: CAISVGLAGGRGTGELFF
CDR3 DNA: TGTGCCATCAGTGTCGGACTAGCGGGGGGGCGTGGCACCGGGGAGCTGTTTTTT

D gene: NA
J gene: TRBJ1-4
V gene: TRBV6-1
clone size: NA
CDR3 protein: CASSEFRTPNEKLFF
CDR3 DNA: TGTGCCAGCAGTGAATTTCGGACACCAAATGAAAAACTGTTTTTT

D gene: NA
J gene: TRBJ1-2
V gene: TRBV9
clone size: few
CDR3 protein: CASSVGVENQPYGYTF
CDR3 DNA: TGTGCCAGCAGCGTAGGAGTGGAGAACCAACCCTATGGCTACACCTTC

D gene: NA
J gene: TRBJ1-1
V gene: TRBV20-1
clone size: NA
CDR3 protein: CSARQGTEAFF
CDR3 DNA: TGCAGTGCTAGGCAGGGTACTGAAGCTTTCTTT

D gene: TRBD1
J gene: TRBJ2-7
V gene: TRBV11-2
clone size: few
CDR3 protein: CATALAGLPGQGKEQYF
CDR3 DNA: TGTGCCACCGCCCTAGCAGGTTTACCGGGACAGGGGAAAGAGCAGTACTTC

D gene: NA
J gene: TRBJ2-4
V gene: TRBV6-1
clone size: once
CDR3 protein: CASSERGVVAKNIQYF
CDR3 DNA: TGTGCCAGCAGTGAGCGCGGGGTCGTAGCCAAAAACATTCAGTACTTC

D gene: NA
J gene: TRBJ1-1
V gene: TRBV10-3
clone size: NA
CDR3 protein: CAISEGNTEAFF
CDR3 DNA: TGTGCCATCAGTGAGGGTAACACTGAAGCTTTCTTT

D gene: TRBD1
J gene: TRBJ1-5
V gene: TRBV25-1
clone size: NA
CDR3 protein: CASSDGTGYQPQHF
CDR3 DNA: TGTGCCAGCAGTGATGGGACAGGGTATCAGCCCCAGCATTTT

D gene: TRBD2
J gene: TRBJ2-3
V gene: TRBV7-2
clone size: NA
CDR3 protein: CASSPGLGFSDTQYF
CDR3 DNA: TGTGCCAGCAGCCCGGGACTAGGTTTTTCAGATACGCAGTATTTT

D gene: NA
J gene: TRBJ2-2
V gene: TRBV7-8
clone size: NA
CDR3 protein: CASSLTDTNTGELFF
CDR3 DNA: TGTGCCAGCAGCTTGACGGATACGAACACCGGGGAGCTGTTTTTT

D gene: TRBD2
J gene: TRBJ2-7
V gene: TRBV27
clone size: NA
CDR3 protein: CASSLISGVTYEQYF
CDR3 DNA: TGTGCCAGCAGTTTGATTAGCGGGGTGACCTACGAGCAGTACTTC

D gene: TRBD1
J gene: TRBJ1-1
V gene: TRBV6-5
clone size: NA
CDR3 protein: CASRGQLDTEAFF
CDR3 DNA: TGTGCCAGCAGGGGACAGTTGGACACTGAAGCTTTCTTT